The 8 T cell receptor beta chains in this list originate from one sample, sequenced in a study of cytomegalovirus exposure and HLA in healthy donors. Repertoires were generated with immunoSEQ multiplex PCR, while TCRdb's copy carries only in-frame clones and drops some. The sample holds 130,000 to 150,000 clones; 88% are singletons and the top ten take almost 8%. Input material: PBMCs. These receptors were obtained from a woman aged 18-29 years in good health and CMV-seropositive.

The chain is built from TRBV11-2 and TRBJ2-7; 8 bases agree with TRBD1. V lost 5 bases and J lost 4; bases outside the gene matches: 7. CDR3 size: 14 residues. Per the germline V gene, CDR1 is SGHAT and CDR2 is FQNNGV. The CDR3 region has the DNA TGTGCCAGCAGCCTGGGGACAGGCTCGTACGAGCAGTACTTC. Encoded protein: CASSLGTGSYEQYF.

The chain is built from TRBV11-2 and TRBJ1-4; D may be TRBD1 (6 bases). The CDR3 sequence is 15 residues long. Trimming stripped 5 bases from V and 7 bases from J, with 17 bases between. The germline V gene has CDR1 SGHAT and CDR2 FQNNGV. This chain's CDR3 is CASSPNRAKLEKLFF. The CDR3, as DNA: TGTGCCAGCAGCCCCAACAGGGCAAAACTTGAAAAACTGTTTTTT.

This clone was observed a few times. The rearrangement joins TRBV7-9 to TRBJ2-7; maybe TRBD2 (5 bases). In germline, CDR1 is SEHNR, CDR2 FQNEAQ (reference sequence). Trimming took off 1 base at V and 0 bases at J, with 19 bases between the two ends. This CDR3 region has 18 residues. The CDR3 loop reads CASSLGARSGGLSYEQYF. For the CDR3, the DNA is TGTGCCAGCAGCTTAGGAGCTCGGTCAGGAGGACTCTCCTACGAGCAGTACTTC.

The chain joins TRBV7-8 to TRBJ2-5; perhaps TRBD1 as D (6 bases). V lost 8 bases, J lost 5 bases, and 21 bases lay in between. Germline V gene sequence: CDR1 SGHVS, CDR2 FQNEAQ. The CDR3 runs to 15 residues. CDR3 amino acids: CASSHLRDNRETQYF. DNA for the CDR3: TGTGCCAGCTCTCATCTCCGGGACAATCGGGAGACCCAGTACTTC. Full variable domain (remainder filled in from reference TRBV7-8 and TRBJ2-5): GAGVSQSPRYKVAKRGQDVALRCDPISGHVSLFWYQQALGQGPEFLTYFQNEAQLDKSGLPSDRFFAERPEGSVSTLKIQRTQQEDSAVYLCASSHLRDNRETQYFGPGTRLLVL.

V is TRBV7-2 and J is TRBJ2-3, with D perhaps matching TRBD2 (6 bases). The CDR3 covers 16 residues. Trimming left V 6 bases short and J 10 bases short, with 26 bases between. The germline V gene has CDR1 SGHTA and CDR2 FQGNSA. The CDR3, as DNA: TGTGCCAGCAGAGCCCTTTCGGGAGTTCCGCACGAACCGCAGTATTTT. Protein sequence: CASRALSGVPHEPQYF.

This sequence joins TRBV19 and TRBJ1-2; D is undetermined. The CDR3 runs 15 residues. Trimming left V 7 bases short and J 4 bases short, with 19 bases between. Germline V lookup: CDR1 LNHDA, CDR2 SQIVND (reference sequence). The CDR3 loop reads CASNSAGSTLYGYTF. CDR3 bases: TGTGCCAGTAACTCAGCAGGATCTACCCTCTATGGCTACACCTTC.

The chain recombines TRBV7-8 with TRBJ1-2; D gene ambiguous. The CDR3 covers 15 residues. Germline assignment: CDR1 SGHVS and CDR2 FQNEAQ. Trimming left V 3 bases short and J 6 bases short, with 17 bases between. CDR3 amino acids: CASSFIIEASNGYTF. The CDR3, as DNA: TGTGCCAGCAGCTTCATTATTGAGGCATCAAATGGCTACACCTTC.

The gene calls are TRBV27 and TRBJ1-5; possible D gene TRBD1, 6 bases. Trimming stripped 5 bases from V and 3 bases from J, with 17 bases between. The CDR3 contains 16 residues. Germline CDR1 reads MNHEY; CDR2 reads SMNVEV (reference sequence). CDR3 DNA sequence: TGTGCCAGCAGTATTTCACCCGCGGGGGCCAATCAGCCCCAGCATTTT. It specifies CASSISPAGANQPQHF.